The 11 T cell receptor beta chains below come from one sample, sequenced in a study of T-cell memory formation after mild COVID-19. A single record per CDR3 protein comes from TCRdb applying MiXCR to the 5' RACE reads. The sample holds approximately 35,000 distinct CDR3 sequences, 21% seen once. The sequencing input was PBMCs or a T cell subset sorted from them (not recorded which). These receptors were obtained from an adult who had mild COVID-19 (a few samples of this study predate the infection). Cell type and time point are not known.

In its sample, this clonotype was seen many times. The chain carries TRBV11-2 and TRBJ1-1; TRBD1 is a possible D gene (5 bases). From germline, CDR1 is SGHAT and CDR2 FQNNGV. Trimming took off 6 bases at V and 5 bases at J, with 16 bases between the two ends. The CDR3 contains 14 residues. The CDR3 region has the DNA TGTGCCAGCAGACGACTGCAGGGCCGAACTGAAGCTTTCTTT. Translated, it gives CASRRLQGRTEAFF.

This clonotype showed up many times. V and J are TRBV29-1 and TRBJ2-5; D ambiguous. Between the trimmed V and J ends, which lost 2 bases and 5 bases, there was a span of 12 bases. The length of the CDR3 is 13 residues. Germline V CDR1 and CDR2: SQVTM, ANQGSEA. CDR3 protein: CSVERGRWETQYF. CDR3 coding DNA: TGCAGCGTTGAACGAGGACGTTGGGAGACCCAGTACTTC.

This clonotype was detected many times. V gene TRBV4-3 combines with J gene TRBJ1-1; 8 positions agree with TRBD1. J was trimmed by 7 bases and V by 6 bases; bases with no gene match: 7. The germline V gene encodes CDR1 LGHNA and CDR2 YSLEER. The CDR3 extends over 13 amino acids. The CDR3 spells CASRRDRTFEAFF. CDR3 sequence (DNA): TGCGCCAGCAGGAGGGACAGGACCTTTGAAGCTTTCTTT.

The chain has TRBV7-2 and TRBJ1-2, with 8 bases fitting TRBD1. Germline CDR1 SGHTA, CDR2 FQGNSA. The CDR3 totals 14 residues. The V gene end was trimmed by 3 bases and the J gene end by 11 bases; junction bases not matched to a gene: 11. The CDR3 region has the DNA TGTGCCAGCAGCTTTGCCAACAGGGGGGAGGAATACACCTTC. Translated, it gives CASSFANRGEEYTF.

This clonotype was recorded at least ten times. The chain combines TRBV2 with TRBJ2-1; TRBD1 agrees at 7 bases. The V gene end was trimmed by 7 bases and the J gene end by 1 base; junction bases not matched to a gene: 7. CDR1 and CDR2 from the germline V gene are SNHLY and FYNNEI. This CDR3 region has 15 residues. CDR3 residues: CASNRDSPSYNEQFF. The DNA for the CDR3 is TGTGCCAGCAATAGGGACAGTCCTTCCTACAATGAGCAGTTCTTC.

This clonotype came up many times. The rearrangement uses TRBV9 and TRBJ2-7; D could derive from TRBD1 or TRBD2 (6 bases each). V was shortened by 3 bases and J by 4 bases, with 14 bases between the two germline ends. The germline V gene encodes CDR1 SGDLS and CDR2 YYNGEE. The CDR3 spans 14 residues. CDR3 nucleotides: TGTGCCAGCAGCGGCGGGACAAGTAATTACGAGCAGTACTTC. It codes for CASSGGTSNYEQYF.

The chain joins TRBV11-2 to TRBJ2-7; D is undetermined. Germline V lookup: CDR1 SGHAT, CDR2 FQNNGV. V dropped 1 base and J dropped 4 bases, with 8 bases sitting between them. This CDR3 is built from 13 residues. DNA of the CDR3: TGTGCCAGCAGCTTAGTACCCTCTTACGAGCAGTACGTC. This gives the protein CASSLVPSYEQYV.

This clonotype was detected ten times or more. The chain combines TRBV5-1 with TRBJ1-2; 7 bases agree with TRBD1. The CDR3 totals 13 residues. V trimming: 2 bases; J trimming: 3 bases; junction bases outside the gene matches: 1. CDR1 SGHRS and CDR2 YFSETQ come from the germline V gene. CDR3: CASSLTGDYGYTF. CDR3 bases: TGCGCCAGCAGCTTAACAGGGGACTATGGCTACACCTTC.

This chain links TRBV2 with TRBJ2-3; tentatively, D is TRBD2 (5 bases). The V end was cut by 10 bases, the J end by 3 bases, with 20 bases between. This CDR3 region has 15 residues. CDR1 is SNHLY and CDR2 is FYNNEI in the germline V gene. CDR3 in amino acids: CANKWAFGGTDTQYF. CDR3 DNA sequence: TGTGCCAACAAGTGGGCTTTCGGAGGTACAGATACGCAGTATTTT.

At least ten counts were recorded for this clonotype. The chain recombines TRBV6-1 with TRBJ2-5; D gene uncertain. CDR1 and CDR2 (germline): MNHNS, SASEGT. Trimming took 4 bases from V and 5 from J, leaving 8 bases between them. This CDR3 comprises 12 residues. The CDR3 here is CASSAISETQYF. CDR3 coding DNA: TGTGCCAGCAGTGCCATATCTGAGACCCAGTACTTC.

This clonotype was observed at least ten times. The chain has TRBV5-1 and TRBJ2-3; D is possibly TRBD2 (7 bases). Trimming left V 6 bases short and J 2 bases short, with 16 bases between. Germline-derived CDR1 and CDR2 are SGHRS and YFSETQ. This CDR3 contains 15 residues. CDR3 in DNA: TGCGCCAGCAACCCGCGCGGGGGCTACACAGATACGCAGTATTTT. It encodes CASNPRGGYTDTQYF.